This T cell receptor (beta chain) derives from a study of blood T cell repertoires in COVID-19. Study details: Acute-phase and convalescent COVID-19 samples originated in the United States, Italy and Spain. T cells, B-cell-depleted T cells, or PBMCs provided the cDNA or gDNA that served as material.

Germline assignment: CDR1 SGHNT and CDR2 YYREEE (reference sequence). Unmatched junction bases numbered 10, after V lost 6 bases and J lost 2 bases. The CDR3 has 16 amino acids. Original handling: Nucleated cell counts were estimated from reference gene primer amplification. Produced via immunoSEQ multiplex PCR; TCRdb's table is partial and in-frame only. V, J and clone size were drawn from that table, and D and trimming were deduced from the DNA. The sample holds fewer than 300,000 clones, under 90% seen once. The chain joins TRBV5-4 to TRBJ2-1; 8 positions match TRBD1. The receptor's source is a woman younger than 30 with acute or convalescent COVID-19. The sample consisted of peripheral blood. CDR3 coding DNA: TGTGCCAGCATAGGAAATGCAGGGGGCGCCTACAATGAGCAGTTCTTC. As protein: CASIGNAGGAYNEQFF. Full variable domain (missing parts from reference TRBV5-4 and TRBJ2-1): ETGVTQSPTHLIKTRGQQVTLRCSSQSGHNTVSWYQQALGQGPQFIFQYYREEENGRGNFPPRFSGLQFPNYSSELNVNALELDDSALYLCASIGNAGGAYNEQFFGPGTRLTVL.